A selection of T cell receptor beta chains follows, all from one sample in a study of CXCR3 chemokines and chemotherapy response in bladder cancer. TCRdb reprocessed the PCR reads via MiXCR and lists one record per CDR3 protein. The sample has about 2,300 distinct CDR3 sequences, roughly 16% seen once. This material was acquired from a patient whose treatment included neoadjuvant chemotherapy. The receptors here all came from a human donor with bladder cancer that responded to neoadjuvant chemotherapy. Each CDR3 is given without its conserved first and last residue.

V gene	J gene	CDR3 protein
TRBV6-5	TRBJ1-1	ASTLGSGGSTEAF
TRBV10-1	TRBJ2-4	ASSESSGLSRRNIQY
TRBV6-2/TRBV6-3	TRBJ2-7	ASSYPTWTGESYEQY
TRBV6-2/TRBV6-3	TRBJ2-7	ASSYSWYEQY
TRBV7-2	TRBJ1-4	ASSPGEGPLEEKLF
TRBV6-6	TRBJ1-5	ASSPDRGNQPQH
TRBV27	TRBJ2-7	ASSFGEEQY
TRBV7-9	TRBJ2-1	ASSLQGSYEQF
TRBV6-5	TRBJ1-2	ASGDRGTYGYT
TRBV19	TRBJ2-1	ASSQTSGKGYEQF
TRBV7-2	TRBJ2-5	ASSPIETQY
TRBV18	TRBJ2-7	ASSIETYEQY
TRBV19	TRBJ1-2	ASSNPGSVGYT
TRBV7-9	TRBJ1-5	ASSLGTGDQPQH
TRBV6-6	TRBJ2-4	ASKERGLAKNIQY
TRBV11-2	TRBJ2-1	ASSFTSGSGNEQF
TRBV19	TRBJ1-2	ASSLSDRGHGYT
TRBV30	TRBJ2-5	ACTLAGGPYETQY
TRBV5-5	TRBJ1-1	ASSKLWGSTEAF
TRBV2	TRBJ1-1	ASSGLGSKDTEAF
TRBV29-1	TRBJ1-2	SVEDVGNYGYT
TRBV28	TRBJ1-1	ASSLSGWFSTEAF
TRBV28	TRBJ2-7	ASRLNYEQY
TRBV5-6	TRBJ2-7	ASSRGGGVHEQY
TRBV7-9	TRBJ2-7	ASSWGTSDEQY
TRBV30	TRBJ1-5	AWSAKGGEQPQH
TRBV7-9	TRBJ2-7	ASSLGGVHEQY
TRBV29-1	TRBJ1-2	SALADREYGYT
TRBV7-2	TRBJ1-2	ASSLGYRTVDGYT
TRBV12-5	TRBJ1-4	ASGLYFRGSNEKLF
TRBV6-6	TRBJ2-7	ASSWQVSEQY
TRBV18	TRBJ1-1	ASSPPQGSNTEAF
TRBV13	TRBJ1-1	ASSLEDWTENTEAF
TRBV12-3/TRBV12-4	TRBJ2-3	AGATGSDTQY
TRBV19	TRBJ2-3	ASSIDSGRATDTQY
TRBV6-6	TRBJ1-1	ATQGQNTEAF
TRBV6-1	TRBJ2-7	ASSASGQGSYEQY
TRBV6-5	TRBJ2-2	ASAPGVLRGTGELF
TRBV6-5	TRBJ1-2	ASGQIYGYT